Listed here is a single T cell receptor beta chain. The germline CDR1 and CDR2 sequences are SGHDT and YYEEEE. Trimming cost V 1 base and J 0 bases, with 14 bases left between them. The CDR3 spans 18 residues. The sample comes from a study of cytomegalovirus exposure and HLA in healthy donors. The PCR was carried out with 60 Vbeta primers and 13 Jbeta primers. Only in-frame clones appear in the TCRdb table, and some are missing; sequencing was by immunoSEQ multiplex PCR. Altogether roughly 140,000 clones are present, approximately 80% being singletons, with the ten largest covering 5.7%. The sequenced sample consisted of PBMCs. This chain links TRBV5-6 with TRBJ1-6; D might be TRBD1 (5 bases). The receptor's source is a man aged 30-40 years in good health and CMV-seropositive. The CDR3 loop is CASSLIGALSSYNSPLHF. CDR3 DNA: TGTGCCAGCAGCTTGATAGGGGCCCTGAGCTCCTATAATTCACCCCTCCACTTT.